The clone carrying this T cell receptor (beta chain) was found a few times. Its antigen remains unknown. This sample stems from a study of vaccination and CD4 T cells after COVID-19. The Oncomine TCR Beta short-read assay was applied to DNA of cultured CD4+ T cells. MiXCR was run by TCRdb on the PCR reads, yielding one entry per CDR3 protein. Of 20,000 to 25,000 distinct CDR3 sequences detected, 43% appear once; the ten largest clones hold under 15%. Germline loops: CDR1 SGHRS, CDR2 YFSETQ. V lost 3 bases to trimming and J lost 3 bases, with 14 bases between them. The CDR3 sequence is 15 residues long. Treatment denoted: roughly ten-day PBMC culture with coronavirus spike peptide pools or control peptides (ViraFEST assay).

Sequences were obtained from CD4+ T cells from blood, cultured in vitro. V is TRBV5-1 and J is TRBJ2-3; D possibly matches TRBD1 or TRBD2 (5 bases each). This TCR was sampled from a human donor who had recovered from COVID-19. The CDR3 DNA sequence: TGCGCCAGCAGCTACCCGCTTGGGGGAACAGATACGCAGTATTTT. It yields the protein CASSYPLGGTDTQYF.